This TCR beta chain comes out of a study of T cell clonotyping in hematopoietic cell transplantation. Study-level background: Pretransplant recipient samples were taken after cytoreduction.

A word on this clone: Its antigen remains unknown.

General study findings and limits: Cells were unsorted, so CD4 and CD8 contributions were not separated. At the given depth, recipient repertoires were over 97% de novo clonotypes.

Produced via immunoSEQ multiplex PCR; TCRdb's table is partial and in-frame only. The profile shows several thousand clones, 95% to 97% of them singletons. Time point denoted: recipient sample about 28 days before transplant, after cytoreduction. Sample: peripheral blood mononuclear cells, taken before stem cell transplant. The sequence was obtained from a man between 65 and 80 years old with acute myeloid leukemia. Some clones in this sample may be carry-over from other donors' samples.

The CDR3: CASSESYGYTF. Here the CDR3 DNA reads TGTGCCAGCAGTGAGAGTTATGGCTACACCTTC. The chain carries TRBV2 and TRBJ1-2; D not resolved. V lost 3 bases to trimming and J lost 5 bases, with 4 bases between them. The length of the CDR3 is 11 residues. CDR1 is SNHLY, CDR2 FYNNEI, per germline.